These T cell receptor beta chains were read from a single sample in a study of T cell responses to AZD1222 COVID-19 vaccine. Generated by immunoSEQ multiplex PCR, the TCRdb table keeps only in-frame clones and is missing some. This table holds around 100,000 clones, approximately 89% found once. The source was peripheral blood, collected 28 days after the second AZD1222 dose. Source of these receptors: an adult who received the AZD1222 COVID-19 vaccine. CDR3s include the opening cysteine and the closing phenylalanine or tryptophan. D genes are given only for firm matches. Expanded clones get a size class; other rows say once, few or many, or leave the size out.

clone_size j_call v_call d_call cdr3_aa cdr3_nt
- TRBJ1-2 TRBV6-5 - CASTPRGGYGYTF TGTGCCAGCACCCCTCGGGGAGGCTATGGCTACACCTTC
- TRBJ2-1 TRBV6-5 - CATTGTRENEQFF TGTGCCACCACCGGGACTCGGGAGAATGAGCAGTTCTTC
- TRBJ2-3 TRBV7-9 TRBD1 CASSLVAGGRTDTQYF TGTGCCAGCAGCTTAGTTGCAGGGGGCCGAACAGATACGCAGTATTTT
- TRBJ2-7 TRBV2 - CASIEYYEQYF TGTGCCAGCATTGAATACTACGAGCAGTACTTC
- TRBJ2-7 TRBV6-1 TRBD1 CASSDGQGPPYEQYF TGTGCCAGCAGTGATGGACAGGGTCCCCCCTACGAGCAGTACTTC
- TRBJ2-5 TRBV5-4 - CASSLASPKDETQYF TGTGCCAGCAGCTTGGCTAGCCCCAAGGATGAGACCCAGTACTTC
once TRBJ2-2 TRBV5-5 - CASSFGLTGELFF TGTGCCAGCAGCTTTGGACTTACCGGGGAGCTGTTTTTT
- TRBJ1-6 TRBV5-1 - CASSLSQSSYNSPLHF TGCGCCAGCAGCTTGTCCCAGAGCTCCTATAATTCACCCCTCCACTTT
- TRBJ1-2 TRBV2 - CASSGPGDYGYTF TGTGCCAGCAGTGGGCCAGGTGACTATGGCTACACCTTC
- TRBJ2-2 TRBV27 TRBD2 CASSSAGGRTGELFF TGTGCCAGCAGTTCAGCGGGAGGGCGGACCGGGGAGCTGTTTTTT
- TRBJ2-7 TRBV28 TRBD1 CACDRGLNEQYF TGTGCCTGCGACAGGGGTCTAAACGAGCAGTACTTC
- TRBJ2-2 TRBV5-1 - CASSPYSPGGTTGELFF TGCGCCAGCAGCCCATACTCCCCGGGGGGCACCACCGGGGAGCTGTTTTTT
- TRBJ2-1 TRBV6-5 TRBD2 CASSYGRERGEQFF TGTGCCAGCAGTTATGGGCGGGAGCGGGGTGAGCAGTTCTTC
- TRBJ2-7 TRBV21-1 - CASRSGTCTYEQYF TGTGCCAGCAGGTCCGGGACTTGCACCTACGAGCAGTACTTC
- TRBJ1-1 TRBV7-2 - CASSLRRRVNTEAFF TGTGCCAGCAGCTTAAGGAGGAGGGTTAACACTGAAGCTTTCTTT
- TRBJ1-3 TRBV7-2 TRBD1 CASSLAGTGKGFGNTIYF TGTGCCAGCAGCTTAGCGGGGACAGGGAAGGGTTTTGGAAACACCATATATTTT
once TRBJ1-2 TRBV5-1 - CASSQDSGYGYTF TGCGCCAGCAGCCAGGACAGTGGCTATGGCTACACCTTC
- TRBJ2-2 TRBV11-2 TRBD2 CASGGGLAGLDSTGELFF TGTGCCAGCGGGGGGGGACTAGCGGGCCTTGATAGTACCGGGGAGCTGTTTTTT
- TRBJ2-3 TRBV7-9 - CASGTSDTDTQYF TGTGCCAGCGGGACTTCAGACACAGATACGCAGTATTTT
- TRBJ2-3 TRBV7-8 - CASSLGSDSSTDTQYF TGTGCCAGCAGCTTAGGTTCCGACAGTAGCACAGATACGCAGTATTTT
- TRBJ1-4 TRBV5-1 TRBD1 CASSVGTENEKLFF TGCGCCAGCAGCGTAGGGACAGAAAATGAAAAACTGTTTTTT
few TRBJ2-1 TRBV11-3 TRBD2 CASRETGGGEQFF TGTGCCAGCAGAGAAACGGGAGGGGGTGAGCAGTTCTTC